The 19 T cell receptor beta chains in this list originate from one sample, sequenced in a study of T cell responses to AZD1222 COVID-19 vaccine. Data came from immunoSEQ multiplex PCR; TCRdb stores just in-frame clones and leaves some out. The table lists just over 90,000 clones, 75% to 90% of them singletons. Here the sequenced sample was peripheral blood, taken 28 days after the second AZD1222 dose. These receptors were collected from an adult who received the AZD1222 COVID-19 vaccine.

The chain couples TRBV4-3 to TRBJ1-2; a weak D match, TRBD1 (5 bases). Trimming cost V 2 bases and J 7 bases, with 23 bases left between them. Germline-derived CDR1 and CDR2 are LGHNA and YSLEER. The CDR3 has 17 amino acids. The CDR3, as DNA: TGCGCCAGCAGCCAACAGATCCTCAGGGATAGCTCAAGTGGCTACACCTTC. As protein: CASSQQILRDSSSGYTF.

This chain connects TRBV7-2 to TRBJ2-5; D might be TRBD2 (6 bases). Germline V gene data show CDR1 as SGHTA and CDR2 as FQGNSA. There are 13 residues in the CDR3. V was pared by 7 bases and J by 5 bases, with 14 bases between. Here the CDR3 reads CASNLGLFETQYF. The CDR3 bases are TGTGCCAGCAATCTGGGACTCTTCGAGACCCAGTACTTC.

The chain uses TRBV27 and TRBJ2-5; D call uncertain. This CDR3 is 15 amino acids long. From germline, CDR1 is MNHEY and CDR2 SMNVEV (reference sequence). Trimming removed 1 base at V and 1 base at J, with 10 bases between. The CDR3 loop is CASSLWWQSQETQYF. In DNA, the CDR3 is TGTGCCAGCAGTTTATGGTGGCAGAGCCAAGAGACCCAGTACTTC.

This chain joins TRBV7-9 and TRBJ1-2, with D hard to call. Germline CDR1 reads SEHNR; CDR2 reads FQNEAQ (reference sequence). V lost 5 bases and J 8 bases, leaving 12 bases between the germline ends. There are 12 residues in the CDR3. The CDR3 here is CASSNAGGGYTF. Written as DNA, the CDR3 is TGTGCCAGCAGCAACGCGGGAGGGGGCTACACCTTC.

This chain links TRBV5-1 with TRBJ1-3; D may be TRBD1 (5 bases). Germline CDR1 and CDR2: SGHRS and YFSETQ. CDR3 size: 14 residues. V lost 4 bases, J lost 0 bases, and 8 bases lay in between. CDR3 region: CASSPGLSGNTIYF. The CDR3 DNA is TGCGCCAGCAGCCCAGGGCTCTCTGGAAACACCATATATTTT.

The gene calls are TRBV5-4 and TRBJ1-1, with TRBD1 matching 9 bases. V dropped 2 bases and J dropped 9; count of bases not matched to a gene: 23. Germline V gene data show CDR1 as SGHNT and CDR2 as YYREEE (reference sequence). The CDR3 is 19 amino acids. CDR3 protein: CASSFKGTGTGTVFMKAFF. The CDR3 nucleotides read TGTGCCAGCAGCTTTAAAGGTACCGGGACAGGGACGGTCTTTATGAAAGCTTTCTTT.

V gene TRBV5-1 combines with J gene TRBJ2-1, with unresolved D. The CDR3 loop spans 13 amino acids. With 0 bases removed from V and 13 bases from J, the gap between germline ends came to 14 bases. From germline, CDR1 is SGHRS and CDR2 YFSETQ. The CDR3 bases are TGCGCCAGCAGCTTGGATGTGGTGGATCCACAGTTCTTC. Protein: CASSLDVVDPQFF.

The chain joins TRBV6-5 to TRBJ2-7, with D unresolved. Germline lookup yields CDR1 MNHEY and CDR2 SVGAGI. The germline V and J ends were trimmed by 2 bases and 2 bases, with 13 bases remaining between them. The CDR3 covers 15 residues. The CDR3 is CASSYRSGPTYEQYF. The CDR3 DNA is TGTGCCAGCAGTTACCGGAGTGGGCCGACCTACGAGCAGTACTTC.

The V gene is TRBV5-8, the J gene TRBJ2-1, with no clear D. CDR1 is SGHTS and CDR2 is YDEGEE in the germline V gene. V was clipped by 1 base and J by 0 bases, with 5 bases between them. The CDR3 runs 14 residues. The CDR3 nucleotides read TGTGCCAGCAGCTTGCAGAGCTCCTACAATGAGCAGTTCTTC. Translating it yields CASSLQSSYNEQFF. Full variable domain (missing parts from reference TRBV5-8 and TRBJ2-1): EAGVTQSPTHLIKTRGQQATLRCSPISGHTSVYWYQQALGLGLQFLLWYDEGEERNRGNFPPRFSGRQFPNYSSELNVNALELEDSALYLCASSLQSSYNEQFFGPGTRLTVL.

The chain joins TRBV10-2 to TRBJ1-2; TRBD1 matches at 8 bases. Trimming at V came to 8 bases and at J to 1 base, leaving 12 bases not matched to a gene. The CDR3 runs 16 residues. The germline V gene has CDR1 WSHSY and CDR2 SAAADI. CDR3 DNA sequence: TGCGCCAGCGGGGTTAGGGACAGGAGAGATAACTATGGCTACACCTTC. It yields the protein CASGVRDRRDNYGYTF.

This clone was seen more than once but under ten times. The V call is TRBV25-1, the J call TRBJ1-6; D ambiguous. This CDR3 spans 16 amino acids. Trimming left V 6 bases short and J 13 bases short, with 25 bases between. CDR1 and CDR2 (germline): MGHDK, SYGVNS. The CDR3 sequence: CASRLRAAPYYAPLHF. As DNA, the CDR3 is TGTGCCAGCAGGCTGCGGGCCGCGCCTTATTATGCGCCCCTCCACTTT.

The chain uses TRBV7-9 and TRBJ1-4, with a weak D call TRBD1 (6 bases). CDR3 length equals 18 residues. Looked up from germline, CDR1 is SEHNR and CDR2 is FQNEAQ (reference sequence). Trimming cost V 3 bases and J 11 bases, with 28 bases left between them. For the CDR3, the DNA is TGTGCCAGCAGCTTGGTCCTTTCGGGGCGGGGGCGCCAGGGGAAACTGTTTTTT. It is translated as CASSLVLSGRGRQGKLFF.

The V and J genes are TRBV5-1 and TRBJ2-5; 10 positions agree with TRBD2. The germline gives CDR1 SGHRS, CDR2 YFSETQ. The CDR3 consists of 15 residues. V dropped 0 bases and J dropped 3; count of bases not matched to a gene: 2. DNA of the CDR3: TGCGCCAGCAGCTTGGCCGGGACTAGCGAAGAGACCCAGTACTTC. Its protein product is CASSLAGTSEETQYF.

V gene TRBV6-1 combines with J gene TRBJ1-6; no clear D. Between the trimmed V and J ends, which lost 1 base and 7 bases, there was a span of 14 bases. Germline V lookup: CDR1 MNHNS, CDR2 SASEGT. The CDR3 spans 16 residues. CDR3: CASSEVPGLANSPLHF. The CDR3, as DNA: TGTGCCAGCAGTGAAGTACCAGGCCTCGCGAATTCACCCCTCCACTTT.

This chain's CDR3 is CASSIFSAFSGNTIYF. The CDR3 region has the DNA TGTGCCAGTAGTATCTTCTCAGCGTTCTCTGGAAACACCATATATTTT. This chain joins TRBV19 and TRBJ1-3; D ambiguous. The CDR3 totals 16 residues. Germline V gene sequence: CDR1 LNHDA, CDR2 SQIVND (reference sequence). Trimming took 3 bases from V and 0 from J, leaving 12 bases between them.

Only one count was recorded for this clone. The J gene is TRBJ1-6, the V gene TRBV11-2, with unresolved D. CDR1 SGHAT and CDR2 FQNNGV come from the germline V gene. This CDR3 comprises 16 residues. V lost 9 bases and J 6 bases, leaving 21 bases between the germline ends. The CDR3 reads CASNQRVGYSNSPLHF. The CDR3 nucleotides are TGTGCCAGTAACCAAAGGGTTGGGTACTCTAATTCACCCCTCCACTTT.

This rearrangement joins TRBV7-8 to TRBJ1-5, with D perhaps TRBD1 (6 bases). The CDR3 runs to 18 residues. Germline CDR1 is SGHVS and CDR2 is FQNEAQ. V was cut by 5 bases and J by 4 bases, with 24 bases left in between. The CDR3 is CASSPNAAGRGVNQPQHF. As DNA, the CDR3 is TGTGCCAGCAGCCCAAACGCGGCAGGGAGGGGGGTAAATCAGCCCCAGCATTTT.

The CDR3 protein is CASSWGLAGFREQFF. Here the CDR3 DNA reads TGTGCCAGCAGCTGGGGACTAGCCGGATTTCGGGAGCAGTTCTTC. The chain is built from TRBV11-2 and TRBJ2-1; 9 bases agree with TRBD2. Germline CDR1 is SGHAT and CDR2 is FQNNGV. V dropped 4 bases and J dropped 10; count of bases not matched to a gene: 11. The CDR3 spans 15 residues.

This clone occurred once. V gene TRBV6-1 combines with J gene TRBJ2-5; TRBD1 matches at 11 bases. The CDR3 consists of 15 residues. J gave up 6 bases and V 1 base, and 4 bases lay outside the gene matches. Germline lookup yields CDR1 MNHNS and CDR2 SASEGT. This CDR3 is CASSEGGTGGQTQYF. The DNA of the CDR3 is TGTGCCAGCAGTGAAGGTGGGACAGGGGGACAGACCCAGTACTTC.